The 9 T cell receptor beta chains below all came from one sample that was sequenced in a study of blood T cell repertoires in COVID-19. Libraries were prepared by immunoSEQ multiplex PCR; TCRdb keeps only in-frame clonotypes and omits some of them. The sample lists 45,000 or so clones; about 88% were seen once. Material: peripheral blood. The receptor set was obtained from a human donor in a cohort sampled during active COVID-19.

The chain joins TRBV29-1 to TRBJ1-4; D possibly corresponds to TRBD1 (5 bases). The CDR3 is 11 residues long. Germline V lookup: CDR1 SQVTM, CDR2 ANQGSEA. Trimming left V 7 bases short and J 8 bases short, with 11 bases between. CDR3 DNA sequence: TGCAGCGGCCGCCGGGGGGAAAAACTGTTTTTT. It codes for CSGRRGEKLFF.

The chain couples TRBV6-5 to TRBJ2-5; no reliable D call. Germline lookup yields CDR1 MNHEY and CDR2 SVGAGI. Trimming stripped 0 bases from V and 2 bases from J, with 7 bases between. CDR3 size: 14 residues. For the CDR3, the DNA is TGTGCCAGCAGTTACTCGTACAGTCAAGAGACCCAGTACTTC. This encodes CASSYSYSQETQYF.

V and J are TRBV6-2 or TRBV6-3 and TRBJ2-3; TRBD2 matches at 9 bases. In germline, CDR1 is MNHEY, CDR2 SVGEGT. The CDR3 length is 16 residues. V lost 6 bases and J lost 5; bases outside the gene matches: 12. The CDR3 sequence is CASSSRSGGRKDTQYF. CDR3 coding DNA: TGTGCCAGCAGCTCCCGGAGCGGGGGGCGGAAAGATACGCAGTATTTT.

The chain recombines TRBV7-9 with TRBJ1-4, with D possibly matching TRBD1 (5 bases). In germline, CDR1 is SEHNR, CDR2 FQNEAQ (reference sequence). The CDR3 covers 15 residues. Trimming shortened V by 1 base and J by 1 base, and 7 bases separated the two germline ends. DNA of the CDR3: TGTGCCAGCAGCTTAGAGGGGCGAACTAATGAAAAACTGTTTTTT. This encodes CASSLEGRTNEKLFF.

In its sample, this clone was seen a few times. CDR3 sequence (DNA): TGTGCCAGCAGCCACACCGAAGACAGGGGAAGGTCACCCCTCCACTTT. Translation: CASSHTEDRGRSPLHF. The rearrangement uses TRBV7-2 and TRBJ1-6; the match to TRBD1 covers 8 bases. The CDR3 sequence is 16 residues long. Germline CDR1 and CDR2: SGHTA and FQGNSA. The J segment lost 10 bases and the V segment lost 5 bases, leaving 13 bases of the junction unmatched.

The chain has TRBV7-2 and TRBJ2-7, with a weak D call TRBD2 (5 bases). Between the trimmed V and J ends, which lost 3 bases and 3 bases, there was a span of 9 bases. This CDR3 region has 13 residues. CDR1 is SGHTA, CDR2 FQGNSA, per germline. DNA for the CDR3: TGTGCCAGCAGCTTCCGGGATGGCTACGAGCAGTACTTC. Amino acid sequence: CASSFRDGYEQYF.

The rearrangement joins TRBV6-2 or TRBV6-3 to TRBJ1-1, with TRBD1 as a possible D gene (6 bases). The CDR3 sequence is 16 residues long. Germline CDR1 is MNHEY and CDR2 is SVGEGT. Trimming shortened V by 6 bases and J by 3 bases, and 20 bases separated the two germline ends. Here the CDR3 reads CASSHPGGRFYTEAFF. The DNA for the CDR3 is TGTGCCAGCAGCCACCCCGGGGGGCGGTTTTACACTGAAGCTTTCTTT.

This chain uses TRBV15 with TRBJ2-3; 7 bases align to TRBD2. Per the germline V gene, CDR1 is LNHNV and CDR2 is YYDKDF (reference sequence). The J segment lost 6 bases and the V segment lost 6 bases, leaving 15 bases of the junction unmatched. The CDR3 consists of 16 residues. The CDR3 DNA reads TGTGCCACCAGTCCGGGACTAACAACCTCGGGGGATACGCAGTATTTT. Translating gives CATSPGLTTSGDTQYF.

This chain uses TRBV27 with TRBJ1-4; possible D gene TRBD1, 6 bases. Germline V gives CDR1 MNHEY, CDR2 SMNVEV (reference sequence). This CDR3 is built from 15 residues. Trimming left V 3 bases short and J 0 bases short, with 8 bases between. CDR3 protein: CASSFRGTTNEKLFF. For the CDR3, the DNA is TGTGCCAGCAGTTTTAGGGGGACAACTAATGAAAAACTGTTTTTT. Complete variable domain (other parts from reference TRBV27 and TRBJ1-4): EAQVTQNPRYLITVTGKKLTVTCSQNMNHEYMSWYRQDPGLGLRQIYYSMNVEVTDKGDVPEGYKVSRKEKRNFPLILESPSPNQTSLYFCASSFRGTTNEKLFFGSGTQLSVL.